This TCR beta chain was sequenced in a study of blood T cell repertoires in COVID-19 (dated by TCRdb to 2020 to 2021). Describing the broader study: The collaborator samples originated in the United States, Italy and Spain and spanned the acute and convalescent phases of COVID-19. The prospective study material was composed of cDNA or gDNA derived from T cells, B-cell-depleted T cells, or PBMCs. Deeply sampled blood TCRbeta repertoires from subjects exposed to, actively infected with, or recovered from COVID-19 were included in the dataset. The repertoires were made available in a free public database intended to serve as a resource for research on the immune response to SARS-CoV-2. Samples were obtained from the ongoing ImmuneRACE study (first 160 participants) and from approximately 1,200 subjects provided by 6 global collaborators. The sample metadata nearly always contained a de-identified subject ID, COVID-19 status, age in years and sex. Where HLA class I and class II types were available, the types were taken from metadata supplied by the sample provider, not from assay-based typing.

The germline V and J ends show losses of 6 bases and 5 bases respectively, and no gene match explains 6 bases of the junction. The CDR3 contains 13 residues, cysteine and phenylalanine counted. Just the 39-base CDR3 DNA is kept, in frame starting at base 1. CDR1 and CDR2, looked up from the germline V gene, are MNHEY and SVGAGI. A second Seattle source provided samples from volunteer blood donors who had recovered from COVID-19. The collaborating institutions used their own protocols to collect whole blood in K2EDTA tubes. For TCRbeta analysis, collaborators shipped samples as frozen whole blood, isolated PBMCs, or DNA extracted from either of those sample types. Study-wide conclusions, independent of this receptor: The amount of clinical and demographic metadata varied by source and participant and was provided uncurated.

This clone appeared a single time. Its cognate antigen has yet to be identified. The record has no base qualities; no much larger clone is one base away. Other DNA variants within this sample encode the same CDR3. TCRbeta CDR3 regions were amplified from genomic DNA by means of the immunoSEQ Assay, a bias-controlled multiplex PCR. Turning to the authors' computational methods: Within the assay, amplification of reference gene primers was used to estimate how many nucleated cells each sample contained. To quantify the absolute abundance of each unique TCRbeta CDR3 rearrangement, sequence reads were collapsed and filtered. Productive Simpson clonality was computed per sample as the square root of Simpson's diversity index over productive rearrangements. What TCRdb holds here is the immuneACCESS table cut down to in-frame rearrangements. Part of the clones is not present; checked against another copy, under half of the missing clones reflect an unresolved V gene, and the others are unexplained. D and trimming come from the DNA, and the V and J calls and clone size come from that table. The sample table holds 300,000 or so clones, of which around 86% were seen once. The ten biggest clones cover approximately 1.6% of the sample.

The rearranged segments are TRBV6-5 and TRBJ1-1; 7 central bases correspond to TRBD1. The clonotype comes from a middle-aged woman who had recovered from COVID-19. Sequenced sample: peripheral blood. The DNA reads as follows: TGTGCCAGCAGAGAGACAGGGCGAACTGAAGCTTTCTTT. The resulting protein is CASRETGRTEAFF.